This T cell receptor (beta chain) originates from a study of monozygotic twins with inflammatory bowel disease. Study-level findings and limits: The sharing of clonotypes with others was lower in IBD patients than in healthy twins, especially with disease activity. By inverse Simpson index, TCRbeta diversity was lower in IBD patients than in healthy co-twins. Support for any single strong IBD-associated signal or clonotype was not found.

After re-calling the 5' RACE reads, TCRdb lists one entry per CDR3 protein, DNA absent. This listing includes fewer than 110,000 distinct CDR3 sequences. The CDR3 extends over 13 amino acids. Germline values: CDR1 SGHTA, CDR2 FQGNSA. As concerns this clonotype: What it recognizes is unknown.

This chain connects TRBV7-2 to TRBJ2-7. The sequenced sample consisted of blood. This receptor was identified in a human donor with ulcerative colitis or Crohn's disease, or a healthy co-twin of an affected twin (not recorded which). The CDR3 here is CASSRSFYYEQYF.